This TCR beta chain emerged from a study of blood T cells in healthy people across ages. General study results and limits: The study regarded diversity estimates from one million T cells as underestimates.

Through a sample-barcoded 5' primer and a J-beta primer mix, a second PCR was run for roughly 6 to 12 cycles. A single record per CDR3 protein comes from TCRdb applying MiXCR to the 5' RACE reads. In the table there are around 1,100,000 distinct CDR3 sequences, 35% to 45% of which are singletons. A word on this clonotype: Its antigen is currently unknown.

This TCR derives from a young man in good health. The source material was blood.

DNA for the CDR3: TGTGCCAGCAGACCTACTGGGGGGTACAATGAGCAGTACTTC. As protein: CASRPTGGYNEQYF. The V and J genes are TRBV9 and TRBJ2-4, with D perhaps matching TRBD2 (6 bases). Trimming stripped 5 bases from V and 13 bases from J, with 22 bases between. CDR3 length: 14 residues. The V gene's germline CDR1 is SGDLS and CDR2 YYNGEE.